Following are 16 T cell receptor beta chains from one sample sequenced in a study of T cell changes during pregnancy in multiple sclerosis (dated by TCRdb to the late 2010s). The library was built by means of the immunoSEQ multiplex PCR assay. Drawn from immuneACCESS, this table holds only the in-frame rearrangements with V and J called that TCRdb kept. Clones are partly lost; checked studies trace under half to an unresolved V gene and leave the rest unexplained. The table for this sample lists approximately 80,000 clones; approximately 91% of them were counted only once. Of the sample, 3.5% is held by the ten largest clones. This sample comprised PBMCs, obtained in the first trimester of pregnancy. These receptors originate from a female donor in good health, serving as a control in a pregnancy study. Some clones in this sample may be carry-over from other donors' samples.

This rearrangement joins TRBV20-1 to TRBJ1-5; D gene ambiguous. The CDR3 runs 11 residues. V shed 4 bases and J shed 9 bases, with 10 bases lying between them. The germline CDR1 and CDR2 sequences are DFQATT and SNEGSKA (reference sequence). The DNA for the CDR3 is TGCAGTGCTACGCCTGAGGTGCCCCAGCATTTT. Amino acids: CSATPEVPQHF.

This chain links TRBV28 with TRBJ2-1, with 10 bases fitting TRBD1. The CDR3 runs to 16 residues. Germline V gene lookup returns CDR1 MDHEN and CDR2 SYDVKM. V trimming: 2 bases; J trimming: 9 bases; junction bases outside the gene matches: 10. CDR3 sequence: CASSLMTAGQGSEQFF. The CDR3 DNA follows: TGTGCCAGCAGTTTAATGACGGCGGGACAGGGGAGTGAGCAGTTCTTC.

V is TRBV5-1 and J is TRBJ2-3; 11 nucleotides line up with TRBD2. The CDR3 spans 15 residues. V shed 4 bases and J 6 bases; nucleotides not matched to a gene: 7. The germline CDR1 and CDR2 sequences are SGHRS and YFSETQ. CDR3 bases: TGCGCCAGCAGCCCGTTGACTAGCGGGGCGGATACGCAGTATTTT. This codes for CASSPLTSGADTQYF.

The V call is TRBV18, the J call TRBJ1-6, with a possible D match to TRBD1 (6 bases). CDR3 length: 14 amino acids. Looked up from germline, CDR1 is KGHSH and CDR2 is LQKENI. V shed 3 bases and J shed 6 bases, with 9 bases lying between them. The DNA of the CDR3 is TGTGCCAGCTCACCCCAGGGGAGTAATTCACCCCTCCACTTT. Its translation: CASSPQGSNSPLHF. The full variable domain, its missing parts supplied by reference TRBV18 and TRBJ1-6, is NAGVMQNPRHLVRRRGQEARLRCSPMKGHSHVYWYRQLPEEGLKFMVYLQKENIIDESGMPKERFSAEFPKEGPSILRIQQVVRGDSAAYFCASSPQGSNSPLHFGNGTRLTVT.

This clone was seen just once. The rearrangement uses TRBV9 and TRBJ2-1; 7 nucleotides match TRBD1. CDR1 and CDR2 from the germline V gene are SGDLS and YYNGEE. The CDR3 spans 16 residues. V was clipped by 3 bases and J by 5 bases; unmatched bases: 11. The CDR3 DNA reads as TGTGCCAGCAGCGAGCTGTCCGGGACAGCCAACAATGAGCAGTTCTTC. It yields the protein CASSELSGTANNEQFF.

The chain recombines TRBV4-2 with TRBJ2-5, with 10 nucleotides matching TRBD1. CDR3 length: 15 residues. V shed 3 bases and J 5 bases; nucleotides not matched to a gene: 6. Germline-derived CDR1 and CDR2 are LGHNA and YNFKEQ. CDR3: CASSQTGGAGETQYF. CDR3 nucleotide sequence: TGTGCCAGCAGCCAGACAGGGGGCGCGGGGGAGACCCAGTACTTC.

This chain uses TRBV27 with TRBJ1-2; D not resolved. V dropped 4 bases and J dropped 4 bases, with 16 bases sitting between them. From germline, CDR1 is MNHEY and CDR2 SMNVEV (reference sequence). This CDR3 has 15 residues. The CDR3 DNA is TGTGCCAGCAGTTCCGACGGAAAAGGAGGCTATGGCTACACCTTC. Protein: CASSSDGKGGYGYTF.

The gene calls are TRBV9 and TRBJ2-5; 13 nucleotides match TRBD2. The CDR3 consists of 16 residues. Germline V gene lookup returns CDR1 SGDLS and CDR2 YYNGEE. Unmatched junction bases numbered 3, after V lost 4 bases and J lost 0 bases. The CDR3 protein is CASSLGLAGDQETQYF. The CDR3 DNA is TGTGCCAGCAGCTTAGGACTAGCGGGGGACCAAGAGACCCAGTACTTC.

This clone has only a few counts. This sequence joins TRBV19 and TRBJ2-7, with 7 bases identical to TRBD2. The CDR3 is made up of 13 amino acids. From germline, CDR1 is LNHDA and CDR2 SQIVND (reference sequence). V dropped 5 bases and J dropped 7; count of bases not matched to a gene: 8. CDR3 coding DNA: TGTGCCAGTAGTGACCGGACTAGTTCTGAGCAGTACTTC. Translating gives CASSDRTSSEQYF.

V gene TRBV19 combines with J gene TRBJ2-7; 12 bases are shared with TRBD1. There are 17 residues in the CDR3. The germline V gene has CDR1 LNHDA and CDR2 SQIVND (reference sequence). V lost 0 bases, J lost 5 bases, and 8 bases stayed unmatched. Written as DNA, the CDR3 is TGTGCCAGTAGTATAGATCGGGGACAGGGGGCGCGCGACGAGCAGTACTTC. Translation: CASSIDRGQGARDEQYF.

The chain links TRBV7-9 to TRBJ1-1, with TRBD1 matching 7 bases. V was clipped by 10 bases and J by 0 bases; unmatched bases: 8. The CDR3 is 14 residues long. From germline, CDR1 is SEHNR and CDR2 FQNEAQ (reference sequence). The chain's CDR3 is CATQGVPLNTEAFF. Here the CDR3 DNA reads TGTGCCACCCAGGGGGTACCTTTGAACACTGAAGCTTTCTTT.

V gene TRBV29-1 combines with J gene TRBJ1-2; D may be TRBD1 (5 bases). V was shortened by 3 bases and J by 4 bases, with 12 bases between the two germline ends. In germline, CDR1 is SQVTM, CDR2 ANQGSEA. The CDR3 is 13 residues long. CDR3 nucleotide sequence: TGCAGCGTTGAGGTGTCAGGGATCTATGGCTACACCTTC. Encoded protein: CSVEVSGIYGYTF.

J is TRBJ2-2 and V is TRBV29-1, with TRBD1 matching 8 bases. This CDR3 spans 18 amino acids. Looked up from germline, CDR1 is SQVTM and CDR2 is ANQGSEA. Trimming removed 1 base from V and 1 base from J; junction bases left unmatched: 11. The chain's CDR3 is CSVEGPARGLGNTGELFF. CDR3 DNA: TGCAGCGTTGAAGGTCCGGCCAGGGGGCTTGGGAACACCGGGGAGCTGTTTTTT.

A remark on this clone: Other DNA sequences from this sample encode an identical CDR3 as well. V gene TRBV11-3 combines with J gene TRBJ2-7, with D perhaps TRBD1 (5 bases). V dropped 4 bases and J dropped 3 bases, with 10 bases sitting between them. Germline V lookup: CDR1 SGHNT, CDR2 YENEEA. The CDR3 length is 13 residues. The CDR3 nucleotides read TGTGCCAGCAGCTCTAGGGGCAGCTACGAGCAGTACTTC. It yields the protein CASSSRGSYEQYF. Filled out from reference TRBV11-3 and TRBJ2-7, the complete variable domain reads EAGVVQSPRYKIIEKKQPVAFWCNPISGHNTLYWYLQNLGQGPELLIRYENEEAVDDSQLPKDRFSAERLKGVDSTLKIQPAELGDSAVYLCASSSRGSYEQYFGPGTRLTVT.

V is TRBV10-2 and J is TRBJ2-5; a possible D gene is TRBD2 (6 bases). V lost 6 bases, J lost 5 bases, and 13 bases lay in between. Germline assignment: CDR1 WSHSY and CDR2 SAAADI. This CDR3 contains 13 residues. The DNA for the CDR3 is TGCGCCAGCAGCCGAACTAGCAAGGAGACCCAGTACTTC. This encodes CASSRTSKETQYF.

The genes are TRBV7-9 and TRBJ2-4, with 8 bases matching TRBD1. Germline V CDR1 and CDR2: SEHNR, FQNEAQ (reference sequence). The CDR3 runs to 16 residues. Trimming removed 5 bases from V and 1 base from J; junction bases left unmatched: 7. Written as DNA, the CDR3 is TGTGCCAGCAGCCGCCTGGACAGGGAGGCCAAAAACATTCAGTACTTC. Its protein is CASSRLDREAKNIQYF.